The clone carrying this T cell receptor beta chain has a handful of counts. Its antigen is currently unknown. This table comes from immunoSEQ multiplex PCR, and its TCRdb copy is limited to in-frame clones, with some not included. In the table there are about 140,000 clones, 80% to 90% of which are singletons. The data were obtained in a study of cytomegalovirus exposure and HLA in healthy donors. Study conclusions and caveats: According to the study, 160 or so TCR beta chains were cytomegalovirus-associated. Cytomegalovirus status was reportedly diagnosed by the classifier with high specificity and sensitivity.

This CDR3 spans 13 amino acids. Trimming cost V 10 bases and J 6 bases; bases outside gene matches: 11. Germline CDR1 SNHLY, CDR2 FYNNEI. The validation cohort, a group of around 120 subjects, included the donors and was separate from the roughly 620-subject first cohort. The chain carries TRBV2 and TRBJ1-2; 7 positions agree with TRBD1. The TCR comes from a woman under 30 in good health and CMV-seropositive. Sequenced sample: PBMCs. CDR3 sequence (DNA): TGTGCCACCGAGAGTAGGGGGCAGGATGGCTACACCTTC. This encodes CATESRGQDGYTF.